These 3 T cell receptor beta chains share one sample of origin, sequenced in a study of T cells in Graves' hyperthyroidism and ophthalmopathy. Template material for amplifying TCR beta CDR3 regions consisted of RNA transcripts. When the TCR CDR3 underwent first-round RT-PCR, the HTBI primer set was used. TCRdb re-derived calls from the multiplex PCR reads in MiXCR, one entry per CDR3 protein. The sample comprises hundreds of thousands of distinct CDR3 sequences, about 14% of which are singletons, and about 13% rests with the top ten. Sequenced input: blood. These receptors came from a man aged 18-30 years with Graves' ophthalmopathy.

This clonotype was observed at least ten times. The V and J genes are TRBV3-1 and TRBJ2-7, with a weak D call TRBD2 (6 bases). V lost 1 base and J 8 bases, leaving 15 bases between the germline ends. In germline, CDR1 is LGHDT, CDR2 YNNKEL (reference sequence). The CDR3 loop spans 14 amino acids. The CDR3 nucleotides read TGTGCCAGCAGCCAAGGCGCGGGGCTTATCCAGCAGTACTTC. It yields the protein CASSQGAGLIQQYF.

The chain recombines TRBV7-9 with TRBJ2-7; TRBD2 matches at 8 bases. The CDR3 consists of 14 residues. Germline CDR1 reads SEHNR; CDR2 reads FQNEAQ (reference sequence). V was clipped by 6 bases and J by 3 bases; unmatched bases: 7. CDR3 DNA sequence: TGTGCCAGCAGGCCGGCGGGGGGCTACTACGAGCAGTACTTC. Translated: CASRPAGGYYEQYF.

The chain joins TRBV5-1 to TRBJ1-1; 7 bases are shared with TRBD1. The CDR3 is 13 residues long. V trimming: 3 bases; J trimming: 3 bases; junction bases outside the gene matches: 2. The germline V gene encodes CDR1 SGHRS and CDR2 YFSETQ. The CDR3 nucleotides are TGCGCCAGCAGCTGGGGGACAGACACTGAAGCTTTCTTT. Translated, it gives CASSWGTDTEAFF.